These 24 T cell receptor beta chains came from one sample sequenced in a study of graft-versus-host responses after intestinal transplantation. Their antigen targets remain unknown. Sequencing used immunoSEQ multiplex PCR; TCRdb keeps in-frame clones, though not all of them. Altogether over 45,000 clones are present, roughly nine tenths being singletons, with the ten largest covering approximately 0.6%. Sequences were derived from unstimulated CD4+ T cells sorted from spleen or lymph node cells, sampled before transplant. The receptors stem from a human donor who was the organ donor for an intestinal transplant.

This sequence joins TRBV27 and TRBJ2-3; 16 bases line up with TRBD2. Trimming at V came to 6 bases and at J to 1 base, leaving 7 bases not matched to a gene. Looked up from germline, CDR1 is MNHEY and CDR2 is SMNVEV (reference sequence). The CDR3 is 18 residues long. In DNA, the CDR3 is TGTGCCAGCAGGGGACTAGCGGGAGGGCCTGGGGGCACAGATACGCAGTATTTT. Its protein product is CASRGLAGGPGGTDTQYF.

V usage is TRBV11-1 and J usage is TRBJ2-1; possible D gene TRBD1, 8 bases. V was shortened by 5 bases and J by 0 bases, with 17 bases between the two germline ends. The CDR3 spans 17 residues. Germline CDR1 SGHAT, CDR2 FQDESV (reference sequence). The CDR3, as DNA: TGTGCCAGCAGCCCCCAGGGGGCTAGCGGCTCCTACAATGAGCAGTTCTTC. It is translated as CASSPQGASGSYNEQFF. Full variable domain (missing parts from reference TRBV11-1 and TRBJ2-1): EAEVAQSPRYKITEKSQAVAFWCDPISGHATLYWYRQILGQGPELLVQFQDESVVDDSQLPKDRFSAERLKGVDSTLKIQPAELGDSAMYLCASSPQGASGSYNEQFFGPGTRLTVL.

The rearrangement joins TRBV10-1 to TRBJ1-4; TRBD1 is a possible D gene (6 bases). V lost 9 bases and J lost 5, with 10 bases in between. The CDR3 runs to 12 residues. CDR1 and CDR2 from the germline V gene are WNHNN and SYGVQD (reference sequence). CDR3: CARKTGNEKLFF. The CDR3 DNA reads TGCGCCAGAAAAACAGGGAATGAAAAACTGTTTTTT.

This clone was seen just once. V is TRBV21-1 and J is TRBJ2-7; TRBD1 is taken as the D call from the table, unchecked against the DNA. TRBV21-1 is tagged as a pseudogene. This CDR3 has 15 residues. The CDR3 region is CASSKLHRESYEQYF. The CDR3 DNA is TGTGCCAGCAGCAAACTCCACAGGGAGTCCTACGAGCAGTACTTC.

V and J are TRBV29-1 and TRBJ1-1, with D possibly being TRBD1 (5 bases). This CDR3 region has 13 residues. V lost 7 bases to trimming and J lost 0 bases, with 12 bases between them. Germline values: CDR1 SQVTM, CDR2 ANQGSEA. This CDR3 is CSATTVLNTEAFF. The CDR3 DNA reads as TGCAGCGCAACGACAGTCCTGAACACTGAAGCTTTCTTT.

The CDR3 region is CASSPGQGAAGELFF. In DNA, the CDR3 is TGTGCCAGCAGCCCAGGACAGGGGGCTGCCGGGGAGCTGTTTTTT. This chain uses TRBV28 with TRBJ2-2; 11 bases map to TRBD1. The CDR3 is made up of 15 amino acids. J was trimmed by 6 bases and V by 6 bases; bases with no gene match: 6. Germline assignment: CDR1 MDHEN and CDR2 SYDVKM.

The genes are TRBV27 and TRBJ2-1; TRBD2 matches at 10 bases. CDR1 and CDR2 (germline): MNHEY, SMNVEV (reference sequence). J was trimmed by 0 bases and V by 7 bases; bases with no gene match: 3. The CDR3 totals 15 residues. The CDR3 reads CASIAGGSSYNEQFF. DNA for the CDR3: TGTGCCAGCATAGCGGGAGGAAGCTCCTACAATGAGCAGTTCTTC.

This clone has a handful of counts. The J gene is TRBJ1-1, the V gene TRBV7-2, with 7 bases lining up with TRBD1. CDR1 is SGHTA, CDR2 FQGNSA, per germline. The CDR3 totals 14 residues. J was trimmed by 3 bases and V by 2 bases; bases with no gene match: 3. The DNA of the CDR3 is TGTGCCAGCAGCTTACAGGGGGGAGACACTGAAGCTTTCTTT. It specifies CASSLQGGDTEAFF.

The chain links TRBV5-1 to TRBJ2-5; the match to TRBD1 covers 7 bases. Germline assignment: CDR1 SGHRS and CDR2 YFSETQ. The V gene end was trimmed by 4 bases and the J gene end by 2 bases; junction bases not matched to a gene: 5. The CDR3 has 14 amino acids. This CDR3 is CASSPTGIQETQYF. The CDR3 DNA reads as TGCGCCAGCAGCCCGACAGGGATACAAGAGACCCAGTACTTC.

The rearrangement links TRBV30 to TRBJ2-1, with 7 bases identical to TRBD2. Looked up from germline, CDR1 is GTSNPN and CDR2 is SVGIG (reference sequence). The CDR3 consists of 14 residues. Trimming took 1 base from V and 2 from J; bases not matched to a gene: 2. DNA for the CDR3: TGTGCCTGGAGTGGGGCGGGGGCCTACAATGAGCAGTTCTTC. It encodes CAWSGAGAYNEQFF.

The rearrangement links TRBV5-1 to TRBJ2-1; maybe TRBD1 (6 bases). The V gene lost 4 bases and the J gene lost 9 bases, with 17 bases spanning the gap. The germline gives CDR1 SGHRS, CDR2 YFSETQ. This CDR3 is built from 14 residues. The CDR3 region has the DNA TGCGCCAGCAGCCTAACGACAGGTCGGGCTGAGCAGTTCTTC. It is translated as CASSLTTGRAEQFF.

As DNA, the CDR3 is TGCGCCAGCACGGTAGCGGGAGCCCAAGAGACCCAGTACTTC. Translating it yields CASTVAGAQETQYF. The chain couples TRBV10-1 to TRBJ2-5; 9 bases map to TRBD2. The length of the CDR3 is 14 residues. Trimming removed 7 bases from V and 1 base from J; junction bases left unmatched: 4. Germline V lookup: CDR1 WNHNN, CDR2 SYGVQD (reference sequence).

The chain carries TRBV10-1 and TRBJ2-2; 8 bases are shared with TRBD1. CDR1 and CDR2 from the germline V gene are WNHNN and SYGVQD (reference sequence). The junction had 3 bases not matched to a gene; V was cut back by 5 bases and J by 1 base. The CDR3 extends over 15 amino acids. CDR3 sequence: CASSPGQVNTGELFF. In nucleotides, the CDR3 is TGCGCCAGCAGTCCGGGACAGGTGAACACCGGGGAGCTGTTTTTT.

The chain has TRBV21-1 and TRBJ2-5; TRBD1 reflects the table's D call only, with no check against the DNA. TRBV21-1 is termed a pseudogene. The CDR3 has 16 amino acids. CDR3 in DNA: TGTGCCAGCAGCAAAGTTCCGGGACAGGGGGGTAAGACCCAGTACTTC. This encodes CASSKVPGQGGKTQYF.

The rearrangement links TRBV5-1 to TRBJ2-7, with 8 bases fitting TRBD2. The ends lost 4 bases at V and 0 bases at J; junction bases unmatched: 6. Looked up from germline, CDR1 is SGHRS and CDR2 is YFSETQ. CDR3 length: 15 amino acids. DNA for the CDR3: TGCGCCAGCAGCACTAGCGGAGGGGGCTCCTACGAGCAGTACTTC. This translates into CASSTSGGGSYEQYF. Full variable domain (rest looked up from reference TRBV5-1 and TRBJ2-7): KAGVTQTPRYLIKTRGQQVTLSCSPISGHRSVSWYQQTPGQGLQFLFEYFSETQRNKGNFPGRFSGRQFSNSRSEMNVSTLELGDSALYLCASSTSGGGSYEQYFGPGTRLTVT.

This chain joins TRBV19 and TRBJ2-1, with no clear D. Germline V gives CDR1 LNHDA, CDR2 SQIVND (reference sequence). The CDR3 has 13 residues. V dropped 3 bases and J dropped 6 bases, with 9 bases sitting between them. Here the CDR3 reads CASSINSFNEQFF. CDR3 DNA sequence: TGTGCCAGTAGTATTAACTCGTTCAATGAGCAGTTCTTC.

V and J are TRBV5-4 and TRBJ1-6; TRBD1 matches 8 bases. Trimming cost V 4 bases and J 4 bases; bases outside gene matches: 7. Germline loops: CDR1 SGHNT, CDR2 YYREEE (reference sequence). This CDR3 region has 16 residues. CDR3 bases: TGTGCCAGCAGCCTAGGACAGGGACAGTATAATTCACCCCTCCACTTT. Protein product: CASSLGQGQYNSPLHF. Based on the CDR3 plus reference TRBV5-4 and TRBJ1-6, the full variable domain is ETGVTQSPTHLIKTRGQQVTLRCSSQSGHNTVSWYQQALGQGPQFIFQYYREEENGRGNFPPRFSGLQFPNYSSELNVNALELDDSALYLCASSLGQGQYNSPLHFGNGTRLTVT.

This clone was seen once. The rearrangement links TRBV10-3 to TRBJ2-7, with TRBD2 matching over 9 bases. With V trimmed by 3 bases and J by 2 bases, 2 bases remained unmatched. The CDR3 is 14 amino acids. The germline gives CDR1 ENHRY, CDR2 SYGVKD. CDR3: CAISELAGPYEQYF. DNA of the CDR3: TGTGCCATCAGTGAACTAGCGGGTCCCTACGAGCAGTACTTC.

The gene calls are TRBV2 and TRBJ2-3; a possible D gene is TRBD1 (6 bases). Trimming removed 2 bases at V and 4 bases at J, with 13 bases between. This CDR3 spans 15 amino acids. Looked up from germline, CDR1 is SNHLY and CDR2 is FYNNEI. The CDR3 loop is CASSESLTGPDTQYF. Here the CDR3 DNA reads TGTGCCAGCAGTGAATCATTGACAGGTCCAGATACGCAGTATTTT. Combining the CDR3 with reference TRBV2 and TRBJ2-3 gives the whole variable domain EPEVTQTPSHQVTQMGQEVILRCVPISNHLYFYWYRQILGQKVEFLVSFYNNEISEKSEIFDDQFSVERPDGSNFTLKIRSTKLEDSAMYFCASSESLTGPDTQYFGPGTRLTVL.

The chain couples TRBV5-1 to TRBJ2-7; tentative D call: TRBD2 (5 bases). The V end was cut by 4 bases, the J end by 5 bases, with 19 bases between. The length of the CDR3 is 15 residues. Germline-derived CDR1 and CDR2 are SGHRS and YFSETQ. The CDR3: CASSPSVGGVDEQYF. CDR3 nucleotide sequence: TGCGCCAGCAGCCCCAGCGTAGGAGGAGTCGACGAGCAGTACTTC.

The chain couples TRBV18 to TRBJ2-6; TRBD1 agrees at 8 bases. Germline V gene lookup returns CDR1 KGHSH and CDR2 LQKENI. The CDR3 has 16 residues. The V segment lost 5 bases and the J segment 1 base; nucleotides outside the gene matches: 4. The CDR3 loop is CASSEQGASGANVLTF. In DNA, the CDR3 is TGTGCCAGCTCAGAGCAGGGGGCATCTGGGGCCAACGTCCTGACTTTC. Based on the CDR3 plus reference TRBV18 and TRBJ2-6, the full variable domain is NAGVMQNPRHLVRRRGQEARLRCSPMKGHSHVYWYRQLPEEGLKFMVYLQKENIIDESGMPKERFSAEFPKEGPSILRIQQVVRGDSAAYFCASSEQGASGANVLTFGAGSRLTVL.

V is TRBV7-9 and J is TRBJ2-1, with D possibly being TRBD1 (7 bases). V was clipped by 5 bases and J by 7 bases, with 9 bases between them. There are 12 residues in the CDR3. Germline V CDR1 and CDR2: SEHNR, FQNEAQ (reference sequence). CDR3 sequence reads: CASSPGGNEQFF. As DNA, the CDR3 is TGTGCCAGCAGCCCAGGGGGGAATGAGCAGTTCTTC.

In regard to this clone: Additional DNA sequences in this sample encode the identical CDR3. The genes are TRBV5-1 and TRBJ2-7, with a possible D match to TRBD2 (6 bases). CDR1 is SGHRS, CDR2 YFSETQ, per germline. The germline V and J ends were trimmed by 4 bases and 4 bases, with 15 bases remaining between them. The CDR3 covers 14 residues. CDR3 amino acids: CASSPRPGTYEQYF. CDR3 DNA sequence: TGCGCCAGCAGCCCTAGACCGGGGACTTACGAGCAGTACTTC.

This chain connects TRBV5-1 to TRBJ1-3; TRBD1 agrees at 7 bases. The CDR3 has 20 residues. From germline, CDR1 is SGHRS and CDR2 YFSETQ. Trimming removed 1 base from V and 0 bases from J; junction bases left unmatched: 16. In DNA, the CDR3 is TGCGCCAGCAGCTTGAAGGAGGTGGGCAGGGGGTCCTCCTCTGGAAACACCATATATTTT. Its protein product is CASSLKEVGRGSSSGNTIYF.